This T cell receptor beta chain was observed in a study of identical twins. Each donor (without exception) was a healthy Caucasian. cDNA carried unique molecular identifiers, and a universal primer site was added by template switching. Using its own MiXCR run on the 5' RACE reads, TCRdb lists one record per CDR3 protein. The sample contains some 900,000 distinct CDR3 sequences, around 12% of which appear only once. This same sample was also taken into another study, of yellow fever vaccine responses in identical twins.

The TCR was taken from a woman aged 18 to 35 in good health. What was sequenced was PBMCs.

CDR3 nucleotides: TGTGCCATCAGTTGGGACAGGGGGCAAGGAGGGACTGAAGCTTTCTTT. Translated: CAISWDRGQGGTEAFF. The chain links TRBV10-3 to TRBJ1-1; the match to TRBD1 covers 12 bases. Germline-derived CDR1 and CDR2 are ENHRY and SYGVKD. There are 16 residues in the CDR3. V dropped 5 bases and J dropped 5; count of bases not matched to a gene: 9.